A selection of T cell receptor beta chains follows, all from one sample in a study of CD8 T cells in Susac syndrome. MiXCR, applied by TCRdb to the immunoSEQ multiplex PCR reads, yields one record per CDR3 protein. The table shows 150,000 to 200,000 distinct CDR3 sequences, with over 85% occurring only once. The sequencing sample was made of CD4+ T cells from PBMCs. These receptors came from a human donor with multiple sclerosis. The CDR3 runs from the conserved cysteine through the conserved F or W. Each record gives: CDR3 DNA, CDR3 protein, CDR3 length, D gene, V gene, clone size, J gene. The D gene is left open where the match is weak. Clone size appears in some rows only: once, few, many, or a class for an expanded clone.

TGTGCCAGCAGCCAAGGGGACAGCCTCTACGAGCAGTACTTC CASSQGDSLYEQYF 14 TRBD1 TRBV3-1 . TRBJ2-7
TGTGCCACCAGCACCCATAGACTAGCGGGAGTCGTGTACAATGAGCAGTTCTTC CATSTHRLAGVVYNEQFF 18 TRBD2 TRBV15 . TRBJ2-1
TGTGCCAGCAGCTTGGATCAGGGACAGACCCAGTACTTC CASSLDQGQTQYF 13 . TRBV5-4 . TRBJ2-5
TGCGCCAGCAGGTTGGGGACAGGAAACGGGAACACTGAAGCTTTCTTT CASRLGTGNGNTEAFF 16 TRBD1 TRBV5-1 . TRBJ1-1
TGCGCCAGCAGCCAAGAACCCGTATGGTCCTACAATGAGCAGTTCTTC CASSQEPVWSYNEQFF 16 . TRBV4-1 . TRBJ2-1
TGCGCCAGCAGCTTGGAGGTATACCCTTACAATGAGCAGTTCTTC CASSLEVYPYNEQFF 15 . TRBV5-1 . TRBJ2-1
TGTGCCAGAAAGGGACAGGGGAGCAGCATATGGTCCTTCAGTGAGCAGTTCTTC CARKGQGSSIWSFSEQFF 18 TRBD1 TRBV7-9 . TRBJ2-1
TGTGCCAGCGGGTCATGGGGCGTGGAAGATACGCAGTATTTT CASGSWGVEDTQYF 14 . TRBV12-3/TRBV12-4 . TRBJ2-3
TGTGCCAGCAGTTCCCTCGACGGGTCAAAAGCTTTCTTT CASSSLDGSKAFF 13 . TRBV6-6 once TRBJ1-1
TGTGCCAGTAGTAAGGTGGCGAACACTGAAGCTTTCTTT CASSKVANTEAFF 13 . TRBV19 . TRBJ1-1
TGTGCTAGTGGTTCGAACAGGGGGACCTATGGCTACACCTTC CASGSNRGTYGYTF 14 TRBD1 TRBV12-5 . TRBJ1-2
TGTGCCAGCTCACCAGCGGGACAGGGTGCAAACATTCAGTACTTC CASSPAGQGANIQYF 15 TRBD1 TRBV18 once TRBJ2-4
TGTGCCAGCAGCCAAGACGGGGGGGCAGGGGGCAGAACTGAAGCTTTCTTT CASSQDGGAGGRTEAFF 17 TRBD1 TRBV4-2 once TRBJ1-1
TGTGCCAGCAGCCGAGCGATGAACACTGAAGCTTTCTTT CASSRAMNTEAFF 13 . TRBV7-3 . TRBJ1-1
TGTGCCAGCAGTTTCTCGAGGGGGGGGGCATCAGCTTTCTTT CASSFSRGGASAFF 14 . TRBV27 . TRBJ1-1
TGCAGTGTCGGACAGGGAAACGAGCAGTACTTC CSVGQGNEQYF 11 TRBD1 TRBV20-1 . TRBJ2-7
TGTGCCAGCAGTTACTCTTCAGGGAGGGATCAGCCCCAGCATTTT CASSYSSGRDQPQHF 15 . TRBV6-2/TRBV6-3 . TRBJ1-5
TGTGCCAGCAGTGAACTGGAGAACACCGGGGAGCTGTTTTTT CASSELENTGELFF 14 . TRBV2 . TRBJ2-2
TGTGCCAGCAGCGAGGGAACACATACCTACGAGCAGTACTTC CASSEGTHTYEQYF 14 . TRBV9 . TRBJ2-7
TGCGCCAGCAGCCAAGGGGAGGGGGCGCGAGTTTCTGGCTACACCTTC CASSQGEGARVSGYTF 16 TRBD1 TRBV4-1 once TRBJ1-2
TGTGCCAGCTCACCACCGGGACAGAACTACAATGAGCAGTTCTTC CASSPPGQNYNEQFF 15 TRBD1 TRBV18 . TRBJ2-1
TGTGCCAGCACTAACTCCGGGAGAGAGACCCAGTACTTC CASTNSGRETQYF 13 . TRBV6-5 . TRBJ2-5
TGTGCCAGTAGTGTAACCTGGACACCTAGCTCTGGGGCCAACGTCCTGACTTTC CASSVTWTPSSGANVLTF 18 . TRBV19 . TRBJ2-6
TGTGCCAGCGGAGACAACTATGGCTACACCTTC CASGDNYGYTF 11 . TRBV6-2/TRBV6-3 . TRBJ1-2
TGTGCCAGCAGCTTATTGGGGGGGATCAACGAGCAGTACTTC CASSLLGGINEQYF 14 TRBD2 TRBV7-3 . TRBJ2-7
TGTGCCAGCAGTTTTAAGAGCAATAGCAATCAGCCCCAGCATTTT CASSFKSNSNQPQHF 15 . TRBV12-3/TRBV12-4 . TRBJ1-5
TGTGCCAGTAGTAACCTTGGAACCCAGTACTTC CASSNLGTQYF 11 . TRBV19 . TRBJ2-5
TGTGCCTGGAGTGTAGAGCGGGCTTTGAGCACTGAAGCTTTCTTT CAWSVERALSTEAFF 15 . TRBV30 . TRBJ1-1
TGTGCCAGCAGTTACCAGCGGGAGGGCTATGAGCAGTTCTTC CASSYQREGYEQFF 14 TRBD2 TRBV6-2/TRBV6-3 . TRBJ2-1
TGTGCCAGCAGCTCCGCTGACGGTCCATCTAGCGGTACCAGCACAGATACGCAGTATTTT CASSSADGPSSGTSTDTQYF 20 TRBD2 TRBV5-8 . TRBJ2-3
TGTGCCAGCAGCTTGGATTTAAGGGGCAGTGTTATGGCTGAAGCTTTCTTT CASSLDLRGSVMAEAFF 17 . TRBV5-5 . TRBJ1-1
TGTGCCAGCAGGGGGGACAGTTGGTTGGCGGCTTTCTTT CASRGDSWLAAFF 13 TRBD1 TRBV2 . TRBJ1-1
TGTGCCAGCAGCCCGTACCGGGCGGGAGGGCGGGATACGCAGTATTTT CASSPYRAGGRDTQYF 16 TRBD2 TRBV11-2 . TRBJ2-3
TGTGCCAGCAGTACCACTTTTACAGGTCTCGGGAACACCATATATTTT CASSTTFTGLGNTIYF 16 . TRBV6-1 . TRBJ1-3
TGTGCCTGGAGTGCTCTCAACTATGGCTACACCTTC CAWSALNYGYTF 12 . TRBV30 . TRBJ1-2
TGCAGCGTTGGGGTCCAAGAAACTGAAGCTTTCTTT CSVGVQETEAFF 12 . TRBV29-1 . TRBJ1-1
TGTGCCAGCATAGGCAGTTCCTCTGGGGCCAACGTCCTGACTTTC CASIGSSSGANVLTF 15 . TRBV28 . TRBJ2-6
TGTGCCAGCAGTGAATTCCCAGGCTCCTACAATGAGCAGTTCTTC CASSEFPGSYNEQFF 15 . TRBV6-1 once TRBJ2-1
TGCGCCAGCAGCCAAGAGGTACCCCCAGGGGGTGTAAACATTCAGTACTTC CASSQEVPPGGVNIQYF 17 TRBD1 TRBV4-3 . TRBJ2-4
TGCGCCAGCAGCACCGAGGGAGAGACCCAGTACTTC CASSTEGETQYF 12 . TRBV5-1 . TRBJ2-5
TGTGCCAGCAGTCCCACTAGACAGACTTACAATGAGCAGTTCTTC CASSPTRQTYNEQFF 15 . TRBV3-1 . TRBJ2-1
TGTGCCAGCAGCTTCAGGGGGCGGTTCGCAGATACGCAGTATTTT CASSFRGRFADTQYF 15 TRBD1 TRBV7-2 . TRBJ2-3
TGCAGTCTTTCCACGGGAGGAAGCAATGAGCAGTTCTTC CSLSTGGSNEQFF 13 TRBD2 TRBV20-1 . TRBJ2-1
TGCAGTGCCAGGGAGCGGGGTCCGTACAATGAGCAGTTCTTC CSARERGPYNEQFF 14 TRBD2 TRBV20-1 once TRBJ2-1
TGTGCCATCAGTGAACCCCAGAGACACACTGAAGCTTTCTTT CAISEPQRHTEAFF 14 . TRBV10-3 once TRBJ1-1
TGTGCCAGCAGCTTATTTGGGGGCAGGGGGCCCACAGATACGCAGTATTTT CASSLFGGRGPTDTQYF 17 TRBD1 TRBV7-9 . TRBJ2-3
TGCAGTGTTAAGAAAAACAGGGGCGGGGAGACCCAGTACTTC CSVKKNRGGETQYF 14 TRBD1 TRBV20-1 . TRBJ2-5
TGTGCCAGCAGTTTGACGTACTCGTTGGAGCAGTTCTTC CASSLTYSLEQFF 13 . TRBV7-2 . TRBJ2-1
TGTGCCAGCAGCCTTGGGACATCCGGCTATGGCTACACCTTC CASSLGTSGYGYTF 14 . TRBV7-2 . TRBJ1-2
TGTGCCAGCGCGTTTTGGGGTCAGCCCCAGCATTTT CASAFWGQPQHF 12 . TRBV27 . TRBJ1-5
TGCGCCAGCAGCCAAGAAAGAAGGGCTGAAGCTTTCTTT CASSQERRAEAFF 13 . TRBV4-3 . TRBJ1-1
TGTGCCAGCAGTCCCCCGAGACAGACGGTCTATGGCTACACCTTC CASSPPRQTVYGYTF 15 . TRBV28 . TRBJ1-2